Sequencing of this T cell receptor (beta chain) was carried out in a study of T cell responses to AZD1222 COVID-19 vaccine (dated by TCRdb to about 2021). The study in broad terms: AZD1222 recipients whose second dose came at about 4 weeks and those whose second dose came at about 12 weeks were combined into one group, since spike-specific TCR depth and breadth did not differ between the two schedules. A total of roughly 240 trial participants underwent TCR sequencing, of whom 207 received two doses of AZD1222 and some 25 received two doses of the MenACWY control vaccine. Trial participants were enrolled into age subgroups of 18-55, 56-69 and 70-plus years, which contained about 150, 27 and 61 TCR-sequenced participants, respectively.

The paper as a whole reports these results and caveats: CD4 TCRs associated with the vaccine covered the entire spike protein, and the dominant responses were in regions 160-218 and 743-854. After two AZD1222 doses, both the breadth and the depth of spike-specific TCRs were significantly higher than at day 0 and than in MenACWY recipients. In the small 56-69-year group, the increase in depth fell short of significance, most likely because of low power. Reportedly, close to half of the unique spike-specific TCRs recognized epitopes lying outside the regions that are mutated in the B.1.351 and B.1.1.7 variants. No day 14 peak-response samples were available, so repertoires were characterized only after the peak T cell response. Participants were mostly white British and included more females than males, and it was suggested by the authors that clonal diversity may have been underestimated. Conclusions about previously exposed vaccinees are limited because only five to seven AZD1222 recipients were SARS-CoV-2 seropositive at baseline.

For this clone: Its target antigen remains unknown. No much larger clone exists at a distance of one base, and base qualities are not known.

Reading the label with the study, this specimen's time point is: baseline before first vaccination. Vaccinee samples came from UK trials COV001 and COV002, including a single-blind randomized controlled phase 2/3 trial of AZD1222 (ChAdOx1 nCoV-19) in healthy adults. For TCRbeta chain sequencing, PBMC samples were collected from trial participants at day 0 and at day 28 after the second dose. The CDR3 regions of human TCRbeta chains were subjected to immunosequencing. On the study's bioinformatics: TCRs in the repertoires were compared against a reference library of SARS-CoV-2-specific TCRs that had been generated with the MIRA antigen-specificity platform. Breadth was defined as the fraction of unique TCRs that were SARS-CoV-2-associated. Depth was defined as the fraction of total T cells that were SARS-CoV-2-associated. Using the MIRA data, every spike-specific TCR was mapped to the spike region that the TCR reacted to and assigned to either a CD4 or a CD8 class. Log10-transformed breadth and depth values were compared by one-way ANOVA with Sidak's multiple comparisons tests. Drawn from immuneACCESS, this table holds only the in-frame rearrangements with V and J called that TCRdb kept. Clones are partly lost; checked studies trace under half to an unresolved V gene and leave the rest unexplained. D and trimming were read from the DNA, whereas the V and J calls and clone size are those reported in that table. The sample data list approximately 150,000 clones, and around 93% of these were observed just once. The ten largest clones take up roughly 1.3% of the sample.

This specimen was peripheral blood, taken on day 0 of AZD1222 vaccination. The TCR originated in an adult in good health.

The CDR3 in this case is CSGQEGGTEAFF. The sequence in DNA is TGCAGCGGACAGGAAGGGGGCACTGAAGCTTTCTTT. The rearrangement combines TRBV29-1 with TRBJ1-1, and TRBD1 may be the D gene, going by 6 matching bases. The CDR3 spans 12 residues, from the cysteine through the phenylalanine. Only the CDR3 DNA stays, 36 bases, in frame from base 1. Trimming removed 7 bases from V and 4 bases from J, leaving 13 bases between the germline ends. CDR1 and CDR2, looked up from the germline V gene, are SQVTM and ANQGSEA.